Listed below are T cell receptor beta chains from one sample, sequenced in a study of OX40 agonist ivuxolimab in advanced cancers. Method: immunoSEQ multiplex PCR; TCRdb's copy keeps in-frame clones and lacks some. The data contain approximately 65,000 clones, over 85% of them singletons. The source material was CD4+ or CD8+ T cells sorted from blood, sampled in a trial of the OX40 agonist ivuxolimab. Source of these receptors: an adult with an advanced solid tumor such as melanoma, head and neck, liver or kidney cancer. Both conserved end residues are part of each CDR3. Fields, in order: D gene, clone size, V gene, J gene, CDR3 DNA, CDR3 protein. D genes are given only for firm matches. Some rows mark clone size as missing; the rest say once, few, many or name a class of expanded clone.

>TRBD1|.|TRBV7-8|TRBJ2-5
TGTGCCAGCAGCTTAGCCGGGACAGGCTTTCGAGAGACCCAGTACTTC
CASSLAGTGFRETQYF
>TRBD2|.|TRBV2|TRBJ2-5
TGTGCCAGCAGAGCGGGGGTTCTCAAAGAGACCCAGTACTTC
CASRAGVLKETQYF
>.|.|TRBV6-5|TRBJ2-7
TGTGCCAGCAGTTACTCGGAGCTTACCTACGAGCAGTACTTC
CASSYSELTYEQYF
>TRBD1|.|TRBV7-2|TRBJ2-7
TGTGCCAGCAGCTTAGAAGACAGGGGTATTCACGAGCAGTACTTC
CASSLEDRGIHEQYF
>TRBD1|.|TRBV30|TRBJ2-3
TGTGCCTGGAGTCTAGACAGGGGGTACACAGATACGCAGTATTTT
CAWSLDRGYTDTQYF
>TRBD1|.|TRBV5-4|TRBJ1-6
TGTGCCAGCAGCCCGGGACAGTATAATTCACCCCTCCACTTT
CASSPGQYNSPLHF
>TRBD1|.|TRBV18|TRBJ2-7
TGTGCCAGCTCACCGGGACAGGGAAACTACGAGCAGTACTTC
CASSPGQGNYEQYF
>TRBD1|.|TRBV5-1|TRBJ1-4
TGCGCCAGCGGCACAGGGGGCGCAGATGAAAAACTGTTTTTT
CASGTGGADEKLFF
>.|.|TRBV6-1|TRBJ2-2
TGTGCCAGCAGTTGGGGCGGGGAGCTGTTTTTT
CASSWGGELFF
>.|.|TRBV12-1|TRBJ2-7
TGTGCCAGCAGCGGGGGGACGTGGACCTACGAGCAGTACTTC
CASSGGTWTYEQYF
>TRBD1|once|TRBV15|TRBJ2-7
TGTGCCACCAGCAGAGATCCCCGGGGAGGGACAGGGAGGACATACGAGCAGTACTTC
CATSRDPRGGTGRTYEQYF
>.|once|TRBV10-1|TRBJ2-1
TGCGCCAGCAGTGAGAAACAGAAACGGAATGAGCAGTTCTTC
CASSEKQKRNEQFF
>.|.|TRBV19|TRBJ1-1
TGTGCCAGTAGTATAGAGCCGTCGATGAGCACTGAAGCTTTCTTT
CASSIEPSMSTEAFF
>TRBD1|.|TRBV5-1|TRBJ1-2
TGCGCCAGCAGCCTCGGACAGGGGGAGAACTATGGCTACACCTTC
CASSLGQGENYGYTF
>.|.|TRBV21-1|TRBJ2-5
TGTGCCAGCAGCATACTGGAGACGAAATTAGAAGAGACCCAGTACTTC
CASSILETKLEETQYF
>.|.|TRBV5-1|TRBJ1-6
TGCGCCAGCAGCCTCGGGACGGAGGATTATAATTCACCCCTCCACTTT
CASSLGTEDYNSPLHF
>TRBD1|.|TRBV10-3|TRBJ2-3
TGTGCCATCAGGGGACAGGGAGGCGCAGATACGCAGTATTTT
CAIRGQGGADTQYF
>.|.|TRBV4-2|TRBJ1-1
TGTGCCAGCAGCCAAGATTTGCACACTGAAGCTTTCTTT
CASSQDLHTEAFF
>.|once|TRBV25-1|TRBJ2-3
TGTGCCAGCAGTGATATTGGGACCGACCCTGGAGGTACGCAGTATTTT
CASSDIGTDPGGTQYF
>.|.|TRBV2|TRBJ2-6
TGTGCCAGCAGGCTATCCGGGACATCCGGGGCCAACGTCCTGACTTTC
CASRLSGTSGANVLTF
>TRBD1|few|TRBV5-4|TRBJ2-2
TGTGCCAGCAGCGCGGACAGGACCGGGACCGGGGAGCTGTTTTTT
CASSADRTGTGELFF
>.|.|TRBV4-1|TRBJ1-5
TGCGCCAGCAGCCAAGATATGGCAGGGCGAGGGGGGAGCAATCAGCCCCAGCATTTT
CASSQDMAGRGGSNQPQHF
>.|.|TRBV5-1|TRBJ2-7
TGCGCCAGCAGCGCCAAGTGGGGGGCCGAGCAGTACTTC
CASSAKWGAEQYF
>.|few|TRBV6-1|TRBJ1-2
TGTGCCAGCAGTGTTACTCGGTATGGCTACACCTTC
CASSVTRYGYTF
>.|few|TRBV7-6|TRBJ2-5
TGTGCCAGCAGCCAACCGGGGACTGAAGAGACCCAGTACTTC
CASSQPGTEETQYF
>.|.|TRBV5-4|TRBJ2-5
TGTGCCAGCAGCCTGACTAGTAGGCAAGAGACCCAGTACTTC
CASSLTSRQETQYF
>.|.|TRBV5-6|TRBJ1-4
TGTGCCAGCAGCCGAAACACGGCGAGTGAAAAACTGTTTTTT
CASSRNTASEKLFF
>TRBD1|.|TRBV18|TRBJ1-1
TGTGCCAGCTCACCATATAAAGACAGGGGCAAAACTGAAGCTTTCTTT
CASSPYKDRGKTEAFF
>.|.|TRBV7-9|TRBJ2-2
TGTGCCAGCAGCGCAACACAGGGGAACACCGGGGAGCTGTTTTTT
CASSATQGNTGELFF
>TRBD2|few|TRBV5-1|TRBJ2-5
TGCGCCAGCAGCTTGGGCGGGGGAGTCCGGGAGACCCAGTACTTC
CASSLGGGVRETQYF
>.|.|TRBV7-9|TRBJ2-2
TGTGCCAGCAGCTTAGTGCAGGGGAGCGGGGAGCTGTTTTTT
CASSLVQGSGELFF
>TRBD1|.|TRBV6-1|TRBJ1-2
TGTGCCAGCAGTGCAATTCCTTGGGACAGGGATGGCTACACCTTC
CASSAIPWDRDGYTF
>.|.|TRBV11-2|TRBJ2-7
TGTGCCAGCAGCTCCAGGGGCCCCTACGAGCAGTACTTC
CASSSRGPYEQYF
>.|.|TRBV19|TRBJ1-2
TGTGCCAGTAGTAATTTGGGGGGCGCAGCCTATGGCTACACCTTC
CASSNLGGAAYGYTF
>TRBD1|.|TRBV5-5|TRBJ2-1
TGTGCCAGCAGCCGGGGACAGTCCCACTACAATGAGCAGTTCTTC
CASSRGQSHYNEQFF
>.|.|TRBV2|TRBJ2-3
TGTGCCAGCAGTGGGGGGGCTCCAGATACGCAGTATTTT
CASSGGAPDTQYF
>.|.|TRBV6-5|TRBJ2-2
TGTGCCAGCAGTCCGGACCCCCTAAACACCGGGGAGCTGTTTTTT
CASSPDPLNTGELFF
>.|.|TRBV21-1|TRBJ2-7
TGTGCCAGCAGCAAAGGTCGGGGGGAGATCTACGAGCAGTACTTC
CASSKGRGEIYEQYF
>.|.|TRBV7-2|TRBJ1-5
TGTGCCAGCAGCCAAGAGAGCAATCAGCCCCAGCATTTT
CASSQESNQPQHF
>TRBD1|.|TRBV27|TRBJ1-1
TGTGCCAGCGGGGGACAAAGGGGGCTTACTGAAGCTTTCTTT
CASGGQRGLTEAFF
>TRBD1|once|TRBV18|TRBJ1-2
TGTGCCAGCTCACGAGAAGCCCGGGACAGGGGCCCCGGTGGCTATGGCTACACCTTC
CASSREARDRGPGGYGYTF
>.|.|TRBV14|TRBJ1-2
TGTGCCAGCAGCCAGGGGGCTACTAACTATGGCTACACCTTC
CASSQGATNYGYTF
>TRBD2|.|TRBV2|TRBJ2-2
TGTGCCAGCAGGAGGGGTAGCGGGGGGTGGAACACCGGGGAGCTGTTTTTT
CASRRGSGGWNTGELFF
>.|.|TRBV10-3|TRBJ2-7
TGTGCCAGCGGACACCAATACGAGCAGTACTTC
CASGHQYEQYF
>.|.|TRBV5-1|TRBJ2-5
TGCGCCAGCACCCCCGGGGACTTTAAAGAGACCCAGTACTTC
CASTPGDFKETQYF
>TRBD1|.|TRBV6-1|TRBJ2-2
TGTGCCACCAGGACAGGGTACACCGGGGAGCTGTTTTTT
CATRTGYTGELFF